These 32 T cell receptor beta chains came from one sample sequenced in a study of CD8+CD57+ T cells in acquired aplastic anemia. For CDR3 and TCR beta VDJ profiling, genomic DNA was the template used. TCRdb re-called the reads through MiXCR, storing one row per CDR3 protein. The sample holds about 160,000 distinct CDR3 sequences, around 45% seen once. The sequenced material came from sorted CD4+, CD8+, or CD8+CD57+ T cells (not recorded which) from PBMCs. These receptors all stem from a human donor in good health.

Worth noting for this clonotype: No conserved phenylalanine or tryptophan ends this CDR3, so it is likely a read error. This chain connects TRBV7-9 to TRBJ2-5; 7 positions agree with TRBD2. The CDR3 contains 14 residues. Germline lookup yields CDR1 SEHNR and CDR2 FQNEAQ (reference sequence). V dropped 5 bases and J dropped 2; count of bases not matched to a gene: 5. CDR3 sequence (DNA): TGTGCCAGCAGCCCGAGCGGGACTCAAGAGACCCAGTACCTC. It encodes CASSPSGTQETQYL.

This sequence joins TRBV29-1 and TRBJ2-7; D is perhaps TRBD1 or TRBD2 (5 bases each). Trimming removed 4 bases from V and 4 bases from J, with 14 bases in between. The CDR3 runs to 13 residues. Germline V gene lookup returns CDR1 SQVTM and CDR2 ANQGSEA. CDR3 protein: CSVVSGALYEQYF. Written as DNA, the CDR3 is TGCAGCGTTGTTTCCGGGGCCCTTTACGAGCAGTACTTC.

As concerns this clonotype: This may be a read error: a much more frequent sequence differs by one nucleotide. The gene calls are TRBV7-9 and TRBJ1-1; D is unresolved. The CDR3 is 17 residues long. Germline V gene lookup returns CDR1 SEHNR and CDR2 FQNEAQ (reference sequence). CDR3 protein: CASSLGGGRQMNTEALF. The CDR3 DNA follows: TGTGCCAGCAGCTTAGGGGGTGGGCGGCAAATGAACACTGAAGCTCTCTTT.

The chain recombines TRBV18 with TRBJ2-1; 7 bases are shared with TRBD2. V gave up 8 bases and J gave up 6 bases; unmatched junction bases: 22. Germline V gene data show CDR1 as KGHSH and CDR2 as LQKENI. The CDR3 runs 18 residues. The CDR3 DNA follows: TGTGCCAGCAAACTTAGCCCCCAAAGACTAGCTCAGACCAATGAGCAGTTCTTC. This gives the protein CASKLSPQRLAQTNEQFF.

The chain is built from TRBV24-1 and TRBJ1-4; D uncertain. V was clipped by 3 bases and J by 1 base, with 5 bases between them. Looked up from germline, CDR1 is KGHDR and CDR2 is SFDVKD. The CDR3 sequence is 14 residues long. The CDR3 region is CATSDGGTNEKLFF. The CDR3 region has the DNA TGTGCCACCAGTGATGGTGGAACTAATGAAAAACTGTTTTTT.

This chain links TRBV29-1 with TRBJ1-2; no reliable D call. CDR1 SQVTM and CDR2 ANQGSEA come from the germline V gene. V was pared by 4 bases and J by 1 base, with 13 bases between. This CDR3 region has 14 residues. DNA of the CDR3: TGCAGCGTTGGCCCAATACCCTATAACTATGGCTACACCTTC. Translated, it gives CSVGPIPYNYGYTF.

This clonotype was counted ten times or more. The V call is TRBV7-3, the J call TRBJ2-1; TRBD1 matches 7 bases. The CDR3 has 14 amino acids. CDR1 and CDR2 (germline): SGHTA, FQGTGA. The V segment lost 5 bases and the J segment 7 bases; nucleotides outside the gene matches: 8. This CDR3 is CASSVGQAWNEQFF. In DNA, the CDR3 is TGTGCCAGCAGCGTAGGACAGGCATGGAATGAGCAGTTCTTC.

This clonotype was observed a few times. The chain carries TRBV6-1 and TRBJ1-2; 7 bases are a match to TRBD1. The V gene's germline CDR1 is MNHNS and CDR2 SASEGT. V was clipped by 5 bases and J by 4 bases; unmatched bases: 7. CDR3 length: 14 amino acids. Written as DNA, the CDR3 is TGTGCCAGCAGTAGGGACAGTTCCCCCTATGGCTACACCTTC. Translated, it gives CASSRDSSPYGYTF.

This clonotype has a handful of counts. This chain connects TRBV24-1 to TRBJ1-3, with D hard to call. The CDR3 loop spans 16 amino acids. Trimming removed 4 bases from V and 0 bases from J, with 12 bases in between. Germline lookup yields CDR1 KGHDR and CDR2 SFDVKD. The CDR3 loop reads CATSDRTGNSGNTIYF. The CDR3 nucleotides are TGTGCCACCAGTGACCGGACGGGTAACTCTGGAAACACCATATATTTT.

Turning to this clonotype: An end of the junction differs from the germline gene, which may be a read error. The chain combines TRBV20-1 with TRBJ2-7; 9 positions agree with TRBD1. CDR3 size: 14 residues. Germline CDR1 reads DFQATT; CDR2 reads SNEGSKA (reference sequence). CDR3 in amino acids: CSAGRDRAFYEQHF. CDR3 nucleotide sequence: TGCAGTGCTGGGCGGGACAGGGCATTCTACGAGCAGCACTTC.

This chain connects TRBV18 to TRBJ1-5; 8 bases are shared with TRBD1. The CDR3 runs 14 residues. The ends lost 2 bases at V and 9 bases at J; junction bases unmatched: 6. Germline V lookup: CDR1 KGHSH, CDR2 LQKENI. The CDR3 spells CASSPGAGGPPQHF. The CDR3 DNA is TGTGCCAGCTCACCAGGGGCAGGGGGCCCGCCCCAGCATTTT.

Many counts were recorded for this clonotype. This sequence joins TRBV20-1 and TRBJ1-3; possible D gene TRBD1, 6 bases. The germline V gene encodes CDR1 DFQATT and CDR2 SNEGSKA (reference sequence). The V gene lost 6 bases and the J gene lost 0 bases, with 12 bases spanning the gap. The CDR3 runs 14 residues. The CDR3 region is CSATQGYSGNTIYF. CDR3 DNA: TGCAGTGCCACACAGGGTTACTCTGGAAACACCATATATTTT.

About this clonotype: A much larger clone differs from this one at a single base, so this may be a read error. The chain employs TRBV12-3 or TRBV12-4 and TRBJ1-2; TRBD1 matches 9 bases. The CDR3 is made up of 13 amino acids. The CDR3 DNA follows: TGTGTCAGCAGGCCGGGACAGGGTTATGGCTACACCTTC. This gives the protein CVSRPGQGYGYTF.

This clonotype was seen at least ten times. This chain links TRBV19 with TRBJ1-4, with 10 bases that match TRBD1. Trimming removed 5 bases from V and 7 bases from J; junction bases left unmatched: 22. This CDR3 has 20 amino acids. The V gene's germline CDR1 is LNHDA and CDR2 SQIVND (reference sequence). This CDR3 reads CASSVRRDHWDRGRGEKLFF. The CDR3 DNA follows: TGTGCCAGTAGTGTACGACGGGACCACTGGGACAGGGGCAGGGGTGAAAAACTGTTTTTT.

This clonotype was recorded many times. This chain uses TRBV19 with TRBJ2-1; D gene uncertain. This CDR3 is built from 15 residues. Trimming took off 5 bases at V and 0 bases at J, with 11 bases between the two ends. Looked up from germline, CDR1 is LNHDA and CDR2 is SQIVND (reference sequence). Written as DNA, the CDR3 is TGTGCCAGTAGTCCGTTGGGTACCTCCTACAATGAGCAGTTCTTC. Translated, it gives CASSPLGTSYNEQFF.

This clonotype was seen ten or more times. The chain recombines TRBV7-2 with TRBJ1-3; D gene unclear. The CDR3 totals 15 residues. Germline-derived CDR1 and CDR2 are SGHTA and FQGNSA. V was pared by 3 bases and J by 0 bases, with 9 bases between. The CDR3 is CASSLSQSSGNTIYF. The DNA for the CDR3 is TGTGCCAGCAGCTTGTCACAGAGCTCTGGAAACACCATATATTTT.

For this clonotype: A read error may explain this, as a much larger clone is one base away. The CDR3 nucleotides read TGCAGTGCTAGATATTCGGCCGCCGCAGAGACCCAGTACTTC. Translation: CSARYSAAAETQYF. This chain uses TRBV20-1 with TRBJ2-5; D not resolved. This CDR3 is built from 14 residues. Between the trimmed V and J ends, which lost 2 bases and 4 bases, there was a span of 14 bases. Germline V lookup: CDR1 DFQATT, CDR2 SNEGSKA (reference sequence).

The chain joins TRBV27 to TRBJ2-3; 8 bases align to TRBD2. CDR1 is MNHEY, CDR2 SMNVEV, per germline (reference sequence). The CDR3 extends over 17 amino acids. Germline trimming cut 4 bases from V and 0 bases from J; bases unmatched to any gene: 9. CDR3 in amino acids: CASSSRGGSISTDTQYF. CDR3 sequence (DNA): TGTGCCAGCAGTTCCCGCGGGGGGTCAATCAGCACAGATACGCAGTATTTT.

This clonotype was seen at least ten times. This chain uses TRBV5-1 with TRBJ1-2; unclear D gene. This CDR3 region has 15 residues. CDR1 and CDR2 from the germline V gene are SGHRS and YFSETQ. Trimming removed 0 bases at V and 0 bases at J, with 9 bases between. The CDR3 spells CASSLVGTTNYGYTF. The CDR3 region has the DNA TGCGCCAGCAGCTTGGTTGGCACTACTAACTATGGCTACACCTTC.

With respect to this clonotype: It may be a read error: a sequence one base away is much more abundant. The rearrangement uses TRBV6-1 and TRBJ1-5; D call uncertain. V lost 5 bases and J 3 bases, leaving 14 bases between the germline ends. Per the germline V gene, CDR1 is MNHNS and CDR2 is SASEGT. This CDR3 is 15 amino acids long. Here the CDR3 DNA reads TGTGCCAGCAGTAAAGGGTCTCGATCCAATCAGCCCCAGCATTTT. Translating it yields CASSKGSRSNQPQHF.

At least ten counts were recorded for this clonotype. The chain carries TRBV9 and TRBJ2-2, with D perhaps TRBD2 (6 bases). CDR1 is SGDLS and CDR2 is YYNGEE in the germline V gene. Trimming pared 6 bases from V and 2 bases from J, leaving 14 bases between. The CDR3 has 15 residues. The DNA for the CDR3 is TGTGCCAGCACGTGGGGACTCCATAACACCGGGGAGCTGTTTTTT. As protein: CASTWGLHNTGELFF.

The chain's CDR3 is CASRGQGVEGYTF. DNA of the CDR3: TGTGCCAGCAGGGGACAGGGGGTGGAGGGCTACACCTTC. The chain combines TRBV12-3 or TRBV12-4 with TRBJ1-2; 11 bases line up with TRBD1. V was clipped by 6 bases and J by 8 bases; unmatched bases: 5. CDR3 length equals 13 residues.

At least ten counts were recorded for this clonotype. The gene calls are TRBV5-5 and TRBJ1-1; D call uncertain. The germline V gene has CDR1 SGHKS and CDR2 YYEKEE (reference sequence). V was clipped by 2 bases and J by 2 bases, with 7 bases between them. This CDR3 comprises 13 residues. The CDR3 protein is CASSLRDNTEAFF. In DNA form, the CDR3 reads TGTGCCAGCAGCTTAAGGGATAACACTGAAGCTTTCTTT.

This clonotype has a handful of counts. The CDR3 DNA reads TGTGCCAGCAGTACTCTATCTAGCGGGGGGCGCGGGCAGTTCTTC. Translation gives CASSTLSSGGRGQFF. V usage is TRBV6-1 and J usage is TRBJ2-1; the match to TRBD2 covers 11 bases. The V gene's germline CDR1 is MNHNS and CDR2 SASEGT. V shed 5 bases and J 12 bases; nucleotides not matched to a gene: 12. There are 15 residues in the CDR3.

The rearrangement uses TRBV10-3 and TRBJ1-4, with D possibly matching TRBD1 (5 bases). Looked up from germline, CDR1 is ENHRY and CDR2 is SYGVKD. V lost 3 bases, J lost 14 bases, and 19 bases lay in between. This CDR3 is built from 14 residues. The CDR3 DNA is TGTGCCATCAGTGACCAGGGTGTGAGTGAAAGGCTGTTTTTT. Protein: CAISDQGVSERLFF.

Many counts were recorded for this clonotype. A junction end diverges from the germline sequence, so it may reflect a read error. CDR3 coding DNA: TGCGCCAGCAGATTGGACGGGGATCAGCCCCAGCATTTT. This encodes CASRLDGDQPQHF. The chain is built from TRBV5-1 and TRBJ1-5, with no clear D. Germline loops: CDR1 SGHRS, CDR2 YFSETQ. The CDR3 length is 13 residues.

The chain links TRBV7-9 to TRBJ2-6; D is ambiguous. Trimming cost V 0 bases and J 8 bases, with 2 bases left between them. CDR3 size: 12 residues. CDR1 is SEHNR and CDR2 is FQNEAQ in the germline V gene (reference sequence). CDR3 DNA: TGTGCCAGCAGCTTAGCGACCAACGTCCTGACTTTC. This sequence encodes CASSLATNVLTF. The variable domain in full, completed from reference TRBV7-9 and TRBJ2-6, reads DTGVSQNPRHKITKRGQNVTFRCDPISEHNRLYWYRQTLGQGPEFLTYFQNEAQLEKSRLLSDRFSAERPKGSFSTLEIQRTEQGDSAMYLCASSLATNVLTFGAGSRLTVL.

The chain combines TRBV29-1 with TRBJ1-4, with 10 nucleotides matching TRBD1. Germline trimming cut 3 bases from V and 4 bases from J; bases unmatched to any gene: 11. Germline CDR1 and CDR2: SQVTM and ANQGSEA. This CDR3 comprises 17 residues. The CDR3 loop is CSVETTRDRGLNEKLFF. The CDR3 DNA reads TGCAGCGTTGAGACCACCCGGGACAGGGGTCTTAATGAAAAACTGTTTTTT.

The rearrangement uses TRBV5-4 and TRBJ1-5; D unclear. CDR1 is SGHNT and CDR2 is YYREEE in the germline V gene (reference sequence). The length of the CDR3 is 13 residues. V lost 4 bases and J 6 bases, leaving 11 bases between the germline ends. This CDR3 is CASSLDRTQPQHF. The CDR3 DNA sequence: TGTGCCAGCAGCCTGGACCGAACTCAGCCCCAGCATTTT.

In regard to this clonotype: The junction does not match germline at one end; this may be a read error. The rearrangement joins TRBV10-3 to TRBJ1-2; possible D gene TRBD1, 5 bases. CDR1 and CDR2 from the germline V gene are ENHRY and SYGVKD. The CDR3 sequence is 13 residues long. CDR3 sequence: CAISQGTLHGCTF. In nucleotides, the CDR3 is TGTGCCATCAGTCAGGGAACCCTACATGGCTGCACCTTC.

The chain has TRBV5-1 and TRBJ2-1; 10 nucleotides align to TRBD1. Per germline, CDR1 SGHRS and CDR2 YFSETQ. Trimming cost V 1 base and J 6 bases; bases outside gene matches: 13. This CDR3 contains 18 residues. CDR3 nucleotides: TGCGCCAGCAGCTTGCGCCCCCCGACAGGGGGCGGAAGCAATGAGCAGTTCTTC. Residues: CASSLRPPTGGGSNEQFF.

This clonotype was recorded many times. The genes are TRBV5-1 and TRBJ2-3; the D gene is possibly TRBD1 (6 bases). V was cut by 4 bases and J by 14 bases, with 20 bases left in between. The CDR3 has 13 residues. Germline V CDR1 and CDR2: SGHRS, YFSETQ. The CDR3 nucleotides are TGCGCCAGCAGCCCCCAGGGGCCGTTCGAGAGGTATTTT. Protein product: CASSPQGPFERYF.